A selection of T cell receptor beta chains follows, all from one sample in a study of cytomegalovirus exposure and HLA in healthy donors. Libraries were prepared by immunoSEQ multiplex PCR; TCRdb keeps only in-frame clonotypes and omits some of them. The sample includes some 150,000 clones, around 75% of them seen just once. The source material was PBMCs. These TCRs come from a woman younger than 45 in good health and CMV-seronegative. Both conserved end residues are part of each CDR3. A D gene is named only where the DNA matches it firmly. Only some rows state a clone size, as once, few, many or a class for expanded clones.

>TRBD2|TRBJ2-3|-|TRBV7-9
TGTTCCAGCAGCCCCAGACTAGCCTTCCCCCCAGATACGCAGTATTTT
CSSSPRLAFPPDTQYF
>-|TRBJ1-1|few|TRBV30
TGTGCCTGGAGTCAGGGCACTGAAGCTTTCTTT
CAWSQGTEAFF
>TRBD1|TRBJ1-1|-|TRBV18
TGTGCCAGCTCACTCCGGGACAGGAAGAACACTGAAGCTTTCTTT
CASSLRDRKNTEAFF
>-|TRBJ2-7|-|TRBV9
TGTGCCAGCAGCACCGGGATCACCTACGAGCAGTACTTC
CASSTGITYEQYF
>-|TRBJ1-1|-|TRBV28
TGTGCCAGCAGTTTGCCAGGGGTGAACACTGAAGCTTTCTTT
CASSLPGVNTEAFF
>TRBD1|TRBJ2-7|once|TRBV7-3
TGTGCCAGCAGCCCCAGACAGGGGCCGTACGAGCAGTACTTC
CASSPRQGPYEQYF
>-|TRBJ1-1|-|TRBV11-2
TGTGCCAGCAGCAGGGGTAACACTGAAGCTTTCTTT
CASSRGNTEAFF
>TRBD1|TRBJ1-4|-|TRBV2
TGTGCCAGCAACGACAGGGTCGGAGAAAAACTGTTTTTT
CASNDRVGEKLFF
>-|TRBJ2-3|-|TRBV7-2
TGTGCCAGCAGCTTAGGGGCCATGTCCGCAGATACGCAGTATTTT
CASSLGAMSADTQYF
>-|TRBJ2-7|few|TRBV5-1
TGCGCCAGCAGCTTGGAACAGTCCTACGAGCAGTACTTC
CASSLEQSYEQYF
>-|TRBJ1-4|many|TRBV2
TGTGCCAGCAGGGGAGGTCGTAATGAAAAACTGTTTTTT
CASRGGRNEKLFF
>-|TRBJ1-1|-|TRBV7-8
TGTGCCAGCAGTCGCCAGGCAGGGGCTGAAGCTTTCTTT
CASSRQAGAEAFF
>-|TRBJ1-4|few|TRBV30
TGTGCCTGGTCCGGTAATGAAAAACTGTTTTTT
CAWSGNEKLFF
>-|TRBJ1-5|-|TRBV4-1
TGCGCCAGCAGCCAAAAGGGGGAGGGGCAGGGTCATCAGCCCCAGCATTTT
CASSQKGEGQGHQPQHF
>-|TRBJ1-1|few|TRBV6-1
TGTGCCAGCAGTGAACACTGGGAGGCTATGAACACTGAAGCTTTCTTT
CASSEHWEAMNTEAFF
>-|TRBJ1-4|-|TRBV4-3
TGCGCCAGCGCACCACAGTCAAGGGGGGGAACTAATGAAAAACTGTTTTTT
CASAPQSRGGTNEKLFF
>TRBD1|TRBJ1-4|-|TRBV18
TGTGCCAGCTCACCACTTTCGGACAGGGTAGGAGGAACTAATGAAAAACTGTTTTTT
CASSPLSDRVGGTNEKLFF
>TRBD1|TRBJ1-5|-|TRBV19
TGTGCCAGTAGTATCCCGGCAGGGGGAGGCAATCAGCCCCAGCATTTT
CASSIPAGGGNQPQHF
>-|TRBJ1-4|-|TRBV30
TGTGCCTGGAGGGGGCAGGGGAATGAAAAACTGTTTTTT
CAWRGQGNEKLFF
>TRBD1|TRBJ1-2|few|TRBV4-2
TGTGCCAGCAGCCAGGGGACAGGGGTAGAACGCTATGGCTACACCTTC
CASSQGTGVERYGYTF
>-|TRBJ1-2|-|TRBV2
TGTGCCAGCTCCCCCTTTGGGCAGCCCTATGGCTACACCTTC
CASSPFGQPYGYTF
>-|TRBJ1-1|-|TRBV29-1
TGCAGCGTTGTGGGCAGGCTTGCCACTGAAGCTTTCTTT
CSVVGRLATEAFF
>-|TRBJ1-4|few|TRBV2
TGTGCCAGCAGACGTGCCCGCGACAGAGGTGAAAAACTGTTTTTT
CASRRARDRGEKLFF
>TRBD1|TRBJ2-7|-|TRBV6-5
TGTGCCAGCAGTTCCGACCGGACAGGGCGCTACGAGCAGTACTTC
CASSSDRTGRYEQYF
>TRBD1|TRBJ2-1|-|TRBV7-9
TGTGCCAGCAGCTTAACGAAGGGACAGAACAATGAGCAGTTCTTC
CASSLTKGQNNEQFF
>TRBD1|TRBJ1-1|-|TRBV6-1
TGTGCCAGCAGTGTCACAGGGGGCGCAGGGAACACTGAAGCTTTCTTT
CASSVTGGAGNTEAFF
>TRBD1|TRBJ2-7|many|TRBV6-1
TGTGCCAGCAGCCTCACAGGGGACAACTCCTACGAGCAGTACTTC
CASSLTGDNSYEQYF
>TRBD1|TRBJ1-6|-|TRBV7-2
TGTGCCAGCAGCCTCGTCCCGGGACAGGGTTCACCCCTCCACTTT
CASSLVPGQGSPLHF
>-|TRBJ1-4|-|TRBV5-6
TGTGCCAGCAATCGCAGGGCTAATGAAAAACTGTTTTTT
CASNRRANEKLFF